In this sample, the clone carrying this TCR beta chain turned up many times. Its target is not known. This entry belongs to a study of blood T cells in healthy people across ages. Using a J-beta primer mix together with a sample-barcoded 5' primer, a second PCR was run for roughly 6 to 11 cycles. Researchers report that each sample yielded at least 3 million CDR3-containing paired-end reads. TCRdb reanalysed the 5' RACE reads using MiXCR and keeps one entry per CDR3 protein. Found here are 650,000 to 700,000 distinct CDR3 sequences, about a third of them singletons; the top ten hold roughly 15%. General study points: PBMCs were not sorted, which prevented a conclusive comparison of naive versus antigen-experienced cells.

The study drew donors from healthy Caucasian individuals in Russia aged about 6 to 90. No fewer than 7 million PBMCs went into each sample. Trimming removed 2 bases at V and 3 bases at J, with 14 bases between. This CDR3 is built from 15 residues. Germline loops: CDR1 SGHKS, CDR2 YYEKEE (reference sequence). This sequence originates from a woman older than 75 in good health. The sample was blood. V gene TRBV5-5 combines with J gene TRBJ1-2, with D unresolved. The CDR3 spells CASSFTSSRDYGYTF. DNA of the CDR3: TGTGCCAGCAGCTTTACAAGCTCTAGGGACTATGGCTACACCTTC. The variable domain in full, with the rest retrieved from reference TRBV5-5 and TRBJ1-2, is DAGVTQSPTHLIKTRGQQVTLRCSPISGHKSVSWYQQVLGQGPQFIFQYYEKEERGRGNFPDRFSARQFPNYSSELNVNALLLGDSALYLCASSFTSSRDYGYTFGSGTRLTVV.